The T cell receptor beta chain described here comes from a study of shared clonotypes between healthy human individuals. Study-wide results and limits: The study drew on few donors, limiting represented genetic and exposure-history diversity. Generally, naive subsets (rather than memory subsets) showed larger estimated richness.

Naive CD8 cells were CD45RO-negative, positively selected for CCR7, excluding terminally differentiated effector memory CD45RA+ cells. Germline CDR1 reads SNHLY; CDR2 reads FYNNEI. This CDR3 is built from 13 residues. The trim removed 7 bases at V and 4 bases at J, leaving 6 bases unmatched. As processed by the authors: Sequence data from immunoSEQ were junction-only and lacked quality scores; consequently, filtering differed. Some clones are missing from TCRdb's copy, which holds only in-frame ones; the method was immunoSEQ multiplex PCR. The V and J calls and clone size were taken over from that table, and D and trimming were inferred from the DNA. The table includes under 1 million clones, just over 95% detected once. Comment on this clone: What it binds is unknown.

The chain employs TRBV2 and TRBJ2-5; 7 bases align to TRBD2. The sequence came from a man aged 30 to 45 in good health. The sequencing input was naive CD8+ T cells sorted from blood. CDR3 sequence reads: CASKEAGAETQYF. The CDR3 DNA reads TGTGCCAGCAAAGAGGCGGGAGCAGAGACCCAGTACTTC.